The 25 T cell receptor beta chains in this list originate from one sample, sequenced in a study of CD8+ T cells in alopecia areata. Extracted RNA was reverse transcribed, and the resulting cDNA served as sequencing template. TCRdb's table, derived via immunoSEQ multiplex PCR, lists solely in-frame clones and lacks some. This table has some 130,000 clones, 45% to 60% appearing once. The input for sequencing was CD4+ T cells sorted from blood, taken at week 0. These receptors were collected from a human donor with alopecia areata.

The J gene is TRBJ2-3, the V gene TRBV7-2, with a tentative D call TRBD1 (5 bases). V gave up 1 base and J gave up 1 base, with 6 bases separating them. The CDR3 is 14 residues long. Germline V gene sequence: CDR1 SGHTA, CDR2 FQGNSA. Written as DNA, the CDR3 is TGTGCCAGCAGCTTAGGACAGCGCACAGATACGCAGTATTTT. Translated, it gives CASSLGQRTDTQYF.

This clone has just a few counts. As DNA, the CDR3 is TGTGCCAGCAGCTTAGCGAAAGGGCCCCACGAGCAGTACTTC. It yields the protein CASSLAKGPHEQYF. The rearrangement links TRBV7-2 to TRBJ2-7; D call uncertain. V lost 0 bases and J 5 bases, leaving 11 bases between the germline ends. The CDR3 totals 14 residues. Germline CDR1 and CDR2: SGHTA and FQGNSA.

The chain couples TRBV6-6 to TRBJ2-2; D call uncertain. CDR1 and CDR2 from the germline V gene are MNHNY and SVGAGI (reference sequence). This CDR3 spans 13 amino acids. V was shortened by 7 bases and J by 5 bases, with 11 bases between the two germline ends. In DNA, the CDR3 is TGTGCCAGCACCCTATCGATGACCGGGGAGCTGTTTTTT. This sequence encodes CASTLSMTGELFF.

CDR3 protein: CASSIIPGKNEKLFF. In nucleotides, the CDR3 is TGCGCCAGCAGCATAATCCCGGGAAAGAATGAAAAACTGTTTTTT. This rearrangement joins TRBV5-1 to TRBJ1-4, with no clear D. Germline CDR1 and CDR2: SGHRS and YFSETQ. The CDR3 totals 15 residues. Trimming removed 4 bases at V and 5 bases at J, with 15 bases between.

The rearrangement links TRBV19 to TRBJ2-5; 8 bases are shared with TRBD1. J lost 1 base, V lost 3 bases, and 4 bases had no gene match. The CDR3 loop spans 15 amino acids. Germline V CDR1 and CDR2: LNHDA, SQIVND (reference sequence). The CDR3 DNA reads as TGTGCCAGTAGTATTCCCGGGACAGGCCAAGAGACCCAGTACTTC. Translation: CASSIPGTGQETQYF.

The chain recombines TRBV18 with TRBJ1-2; TRBD1 agrees at 7 bases. Losses at the gene ends were 6 bases for V and 2 bases for J; bases not matched to a gene: 3. The CDR3 has 13 amino acids. In germline, CDR1 is KGHSH, CDR2 LQKENI. The CDR3 DNA reads as TGTGCCAGCTCGCGGGACAGCAACTATGGCTACACCTTC. Translated: CASSRDSNYGYTF.

This clone has just a few counts. The rearrangement links TRBV11-2 to TRBJ2-1; D may be TRBD2 (7 bases). Trimming cost V 2 bases and J 4 bases, with 12 bases left between them. The CDR3 has 15 amino acids. The germline V gene encodes CDR1 SGHAT and CDR2 FQNNGV. The CDR3 is CASSLTRGLYNEQFF. The DNA of the CDR3 is TGTGCCAGCAGCTTAACGCGGGGGCTATACAATGAGCAGTTCTTC.

In its sample, this clone was seen many times. This sequence joins TRBV5-1 and TRBJ2-1; D is undetermined. The CDR3 sequence is 14 residues long. Germline V lookup: CDR1 SGHRS, CDR2 YFSETQ. Deletions cut 1 base from V and 7 bases from J, with 12 bases between. The CDR3 region has the DNA TGCGCCAGCAGCTTGAAGGTCGGCCCAAATGAGCAGTTCTTC. Its protein product is CASSLKVGPNEQFF. Based on the CDR3 plus reference TRBV5-1 and TRBJ2-1, the full variable domain is KAGVTQTPRYLIKTRGQQVTLSCSPISGHRSVSWYQQTPGQGLQFLFEYFSETQRNKGNFPGRFSGRQFSNSRSEMNVSTLELGDSALYLCASSLKVGPNEQFFGPGTRLTVL.

The chain carries TRBV25-1 and TRBJ2-5; TRBD1 matches 7 bases. V lost 3 bases to trimming and J lost 5 bases; unmatched junction nucleotides: 6. CDR3 length equals 14 residues. Germline CDR1 reads MGHDK; CDR2 reads SYGVNS. The CDR3 nucleotides read TGTGCCAGCAGTGATAGGACAGGCGAGGAGACCCAGTACTTC. It yields the protein CASSDRTGEETQYF.

The chain links TRBV9 to TRBJ2-6; no clear D gene. Germline CDR1 SGDLS, CDR2 YYNGEE. V lost 0 bases and J lost 1, with 5 bases in between. The CDR3 totals 15 residues. The CDR3 region is CASSVGDSGANVLTF. In DNA, the CDR3 is TGTGCCAGCAGCGTAGGGGATTCTGGGGCCAACGTCCTGACTTTC. Combining the CDR3 with reference TRBV9 and TRBJ2-6 gives the whole variable domain DSGVTQTPKHLITATGQRVTLRCSPRSGDLSVYWYQQSLDQGLQFLIQYYNGEERAKGNILERFSAQQFPDLHSELNLSSLELGDSALYFCASSVGDSGANVLTFGAGSRLTVL.

The chain couples TRBV7-2 to TRBJ1-2, with D unclear. The germline V gene has CDR1 SGHTA and CDR2 FQGNSA. The CDR3 consists of 15 residues. Between the trimmed V and J ends, which lost 7 bases and 0 bases, there was a span of 15 bases. CDR3 region: CASTQFRGANYGYTF. In nucleotides, the CDR3 is TGTGCCAGCACCCAGTTCCGGGGAGCTAACTATGGCTACACCTTC.

V gene TRBV6-6 combines with J gene TRBJ2-3; TRBD2 agrees at 12 bases. Germline V gene lookup returns CDR1 MNHNY and CDR2 SVGAGI (reference sequence). V lost 5 bases, J lost 5 bases, and 8 bases stayed unmatched. CDR3 length equals 16 residues. This CDR3 reads CASSRTTSGGEDTQYF. The DNA for the CDR3 is TGTGCCAGCAGTCGAACGACTAGCGGGGGAGAAGATACGCAGTATTTT.

There are a few counts of this clone. The chain joins TRBV20-1 to TRBJ2-5, with D unresolved. V gave up 7 bases and J gave up 4 bases, with 10 bases separating them. Germline lookup yields CDR1 DFQATT and CDR2 SNEGSKA (reference sequence). CDR3 length: 11 amino acids. CDR3 protein: CSGSPSETQYF. CDR3 nucleotide sequence: TGCAGTGGTAGTCCCTCAGAGACCCAGTACTTC.

This clone was seen a few times. This chain uses TRBV2 with TRBJ2-2, with 12 bases matching TRBD2. This CDR3 is built from 22 residues. The V gene's germline CDR1 is SNHLY and CDR2 FYNNEI. Trimming at V came to 3 bases and at J to 6 bases, leaving 23 bases not matched to a gene. The DNA of the CDR3 is TGTGCCAGCAGTGAGCCCACCTCTCTAGCGGGAGGGCCTAAGGTCCACCCCGGGGAGCTGTTTTTT. Protein: CASSEPTSLAGGPKVHPGELFF. The whole variable domain, remainder taken from reference TRBV2 and TRBJ2-2, is EPEVTQTPSHQVTQMGQEVILRCVPISNHLYFYWYRQILGQKVEFLVSFYNNEISEKSEIFDDQFSVERPDGSNFTLKIRSTKLEDSAMYFCASSEPTSLAGGPKVHPGELFFGEGSRLTVL.

The J gene is TRBJ2-3, the V gene TRBV10-3; 7 bases align to TRBD2. V was pared by 5 bases and J by 5 bases, with 4 bases of the junction left unmatched. CDR1 is ENHRY, CDR2 SYGVKD, per germline. The CDR3 is 13 residues long. In DNA, the CDR3 is TGTGCCATCAGTACTAGCGTAGTAGATACGCAGTATTTT. Amino acid sequence: CAISTSVVDTQYF.

This chain links TRBV2 with TRBJ2-5; no clear D. Trimming removed 3 bases from V and 4 bases from J, with 15 bases in between. The germline V gene encodes CDR1 SNHLY and CDR2 FYNNEI. CDR3 length equals 15 residues. The CDR3 bases are TGTGCCAGCAGTGATGCCTTGTCCGACGGAGAGACCCAGTACTTC. This gives the protein CASSDALSDGETQYF.

V usage is TRBV7-6 and J usage is TRBJ2-1; D ambiguous. Germline V gene sequence: CDR1 SGHVS, CDR2 FNYEAQ. Between the trimmed V and J ends, which lost 6 bases and 3 bases, there was a span of 15 bases. The length of the CDR3 is 15 residues. The CDR3 protein is CASSGLAQNYNEQFF. CDR3 sequence (DNA): TGTGCCAGCAGTGGCCTCGCGCAGAACTACAATGAGCAGTTCTTC.

The chain recombines TRBV25-1 with TRBJ1-1, with 8 bases lining up with TRBD1. The CDR3 length is 14 residues. Germline CDR1 is MGHDK and CDR2 is SYGVNS. V lost 5 bases and J lost 5; bases outside the gene matches: 7. CDR3 bases: TGTGCCAGCAGTTTGACAGGGGTAATAACTGAAGCTTTCTTT. It yields the protein CASSLTGVITEAFF.

The chain links TRBV4-3 to TRBJ1-2, with TRBD1 as a possible D gene (5 bases). The CDR3 spans 16 residues. Germline assignment: CDR1 LGHNA and CDR2 YSLEER. V gave up 0 bases and J gave up 3 bases, with 14 bases separating them. CDR3 nucleotide sequence: TGCGCCAGCAGCCAAGATGGGGCCACTGGTGACTATGGCTACACCTTC. As protein: CASSQDGATGDYGYTF.

This clone was recorded a few times. This rearrangement joins TRBV6-1 to TRBJ1-5; tentative D call: TRBD1 (5 bases). Trimming shortened V by 2 bases and J by 0 bases, and 17 bases separated the two germline ends. This CDR3 region has 18 residues. Germline V CDR1 and CDR2: MNHNS, SASEGT. In DNA, the CDR3 is TGTGCCAGCAGTGAAATAATGCCGGGACGCAATAGCAATCAGCCCCAGCATTTT. This translates into CASSEIMPGRNSNQPQHF.

The J gene is TRBJ1-2, the V gene TRBV10-3, with 9 nucleotides matching TRBD1. This CDR3 comprises 14 residues. The junction had 9 bases not matched to a gene; V was cut back by 10 bases and J by 3 bases. Per germline, CDR1 ENHRY and CDR2 SYGVKD. The chain's CDR3 is CASSTGQGYYGYTF. The CDR3 DNA reads as TGTGCCAGCAGCACCGGACAGGGGTACTATGGCTACACCTTC.

The J gene is TRBJ2-2, the V gene TRBV7-7; D is undetermined. Looked up from germline, CDR1 is SSHAT and CDR2 is FNYEAQ (reference sequence). Deletions cut 2 bases from V and 4 bases from J, with 14 bases between. The CDR3 loop spans 16 amino acids. This CDR3 reads CASSLSEPRSTGELFF. The CDR3 DNA reads as TGTGCCAGCAGCTTATCGGAACCGCGAAGCACCGGGGAGCTGTTTTTT.

This sequence joins TRBV30 and TRBJ1-3, with a tentative D call TRBD1 (6 bases). The germline gives CDR1 GTSNPN, CDR2 SVGIG (reference sequence). This CDR3 is 14 amino acids long. Trimming stripped 2 bases from V and 4 bases from J, with 12 bases between. For the CDR3, the DNA is TGTGCCTGGAGTACAGGGAACCAAGGAAACACCATATATTTT. This sequence encodes CAWSTGNQGNTIYF.

In the case of this clone: Other DNA variants within this sample encode the same CDR3. V usage is TRBV5-1 and J usage is TRBJ2-7, with 11 nucleotides matching TRBD1. CDR1 is SGHRS and CDR2 is YFSETQ in the germline V gene. This CDR3 has 14 amino acids. V was pared by 4 bases and J by 2 bases, with 2 bases of the junction left unmatched. DNA of the CDR3: TGCGCCAGCAGCCCGGGACAGGGGGCCTACGAGCAGTACTTC. It yields the protein CASSPGQGAYEQYF. The whole variable domain, remainder taken from reference TRBV5-1 and TRBJ2-7, is KAGVTQTPRYLIKTRGQQVTLSCSPISGHRSVSWYQQTPGQGLQFLFEYFSETQRNKGNFPGRFSGRQFSNSRSEMNVSTLELGDSALYLCASSPGQGAYEQYFGPGTRLTVT.

The J gene is TRBJ2-5, the V gene TRBV7-2; D perhaps matches TRBD1 (5 bases). There are 14 residues in the CDR3. Trimming removed 3 bases from V and 3 bases from J, with 11 bases in between. Germline CDR1 and CDR2: SGHTA and FQGNSA. DNA of the CDR3: TGTGCCAGCAGCTTCCAGGGTGGGAAAGAGACCCAGTACTTC. Residues: CASSFQGGKETQYF. The full variable domain, its missing parts supplied by reference TRBV7-2 and TRBJ2-5, is GAGVSQSPSNKVTEKGKDVELRCDPISGHTALYWYRQSLGQGLEFLIYFQGNSAPDKSGLPSDRFSAERTGGSVSTLTIQRTQQEDSAVYLCASSFQGGKETQYFGPGTRLLVL.